The 16 T cell receptor beta chains reported below all come from one sample, sequenced in a study of technical replicates of blood from a handful of donors. Sequenced by immunoSEQ multiplex PCR; TCRdb stores in-frame clones only, minus some. The repertoire has about 85,000 clones, around 94% of them found once; the top ten carry about 0.39%. Input material: T cells isolated from PBMCs. The receptors were gathered from a human donor in good health.

This clone appeared a single time. This chain links TRBV4-3 with TRBJ2-3; TRBD2 matches at 10 bases. Losses at the gene ends were 3 bases for V and 3 bases for J; bases not matched to a gene: 9. CDR3 length: 17 residues. Germline CDR1 reads LGHNA; CDR2 reads YSLEER. The CDR3 DNA sequence: TGCGCCAGCAGCCAGGGATTAGCGGGAGGACCTACAGATACGCAGTATTTT. The encoded protein is CASSQGLAGGPTDTQYF.

This clone occurred once. The rearrangement links TRBV11-2 to TRBJ2-1, with unresolved D. The germline CDR1 and CDR2 sequences are SGHAT and FQNNGV. The CDR3 is 11 residues long. V gave up 6 bases and J gave up 4 bases, with 4 bases separating them. The CDR3 here is CASSIYNEQFF. The CDR3 nucleotides are TGTGCCAGCAGTATATACAATGAGCAGTTCTTC.

The chain recombines TRBV19 with TRBJ1-5, with unresolved D. The CDR3 is 14 residues long. V was clipped by 10 bases and J by 6 bases, with 19 bases between them. CDR1 LNHDA and CDR2 SQIVND come from the germline V gene (reference sequence). In nucleotides, the CDR3 is TGTGCCACCCATTCAGCAATTCTAGGTCAGCCCCAGCATTTT. As protein: CATHSAILGQPQHF. Full variable domain (remainder filled in from reference TRBV19 and TRBJ1-5): DGGITQSPKYLFRKEGQNVTLSCEQNLNHDAMYWYRQDPGQGLRLIYYSQIVNDFQKGDIAEGYSVSREKKESFPLTVTSAQKNPTAFYLCATHSAILGQPQHFGDGTRLSIL.

The chain recombines TRBV18 with TRBJ2-7; a weak D match, TRBD1 (6 bases). Looked up from germline, CDR1 is KGHSH and CDR2 is LQKENI. Trimming shortened V by 4 bases and J by 3 bases, and 7 bases separated the two germline ends. The CDR3 is 12 amino acids. CDR3 nucleotide sequence: TGTGCCAGCTCACGGACAGACTACGAGCAGTACTTC. This translates into CASSRTDYEQYF.

The rearrangement links TRBV21-1 to TRBJ2-2; the table's D call TRBD1 went unverified against the DNA. TRBV21-1 represents a pseudogene. The length of the CDR3 is 17 residues. This chain's CDR3 is CASSPNQGTGATGELFF. CDR3 nucleotide sequence: TGTGCCAGCAGCCCTAACCAAGGGACAGGGGCCACCGGGGAGCTGTTTTTT.

The chain combines TRBV5-1 with TRBJ2-3; possible D gene TRBD2, 5 bases. From germline, CDR1 is SGHRS and CDR2 YFSETQ. CDR3 length: 14 residues. V was shortened by 4 bases and J by 6 bases, with 15 bases between the two germline ends. CDR3 DNA sequence: TGCGCCAGCAGCCTAGAGAGAGGGCCGGATACGCAGTATTTT. Translation: CASSLERGPDTQYF.

This sequence joins TRBV19 and TRBJ1-5, with 12 bases lining up with TRBD1. With V trimmed by 9 bases and J by 6 bases, 9 bases remained unmatched. From germline, CDR1 is LNHDA and CDR2 SQIVND (reference sequence). The CDR3 is 15 amino acids. CDR3 region: CASHRGQGASQPQHF. As DNA, the CDR3 is TGTGCCAGCCACCGGGGACAGGGGGCATCTCAGCCCCAGCATTTT.

The V and J genes are TRBV18 and TRBJ2-7; TRBD1 might be the D (6 bases). Germline V gene lookup returns CDR1 KGHSH and CDR2 LQKENI. Trimming removed 3 bases from V and 6 bases from J, with 15 bases in between. CDR3 length equals 14 residues. For the CDR3, the DNA is TGTGCCAGCTCACCGGGACAAGGGGAATCCGAGCAGTACTTC. Protein: CASSPGQGESEQYF.

V gene TRBV19 combines with J gene TRBJ1-1; the D gene is possibly TRBD1 (6 bases). V was shortened by 6 bases and J by 1 base, with 21 bases between the two germline ends. Germline assignment: CDR1 LNHDA and CDR2 SQIVND (reference sequence). The CDR3 loop spans 17 amino acids. The CDR3 sequence: CASSPLTQGHRNTEAFF. The CDR3 nucleotides read TGTGCCAGTAGCCCCCTAACCCAGGGACATAGGAACACTGAAGCTTTCTTT.

The chain combines TRBV28 with TRBJ2-2, with 10 bases aligning to TRBD1. There are 17 residues in the CDR3. Per germline, CDR1 MDHEN and CDR2 SYDVKM. V lost 7 bases, J lost 4 bases, and 12 bases stayed unmatched. The CDR3 nucleotides are TGTGCCAGCAATCTCTCCGGGACAGGGGCCTTCACCGGGGAGCTGTTTTTT. As protein: CASNLSGTGAFTGELFF.

V and J are TRBV6-5 and TRBJ2-1; 9 bases fit TRBD2. J was trimmed by 5 bases and V by 5 bases; bases with no gene match: 1. Germline V lookup: CDR1 MNHEY, CDR2 SVGAGI. The CDR3 loop spans 13 amino acids. The CDR3 is CASSSGRNNEQFF. CDR3 sequence (DNA): TGTGCCAGCAGTAGCGGGAGGAACAATGAGCAGTTCTTC.

The rearrangement links TRBV6-5 to TRBJ2-5; 7 nucleotides agree with TRBD1. Germline-derived CDR1 and CDR2 are MNHEY and SVGAGI. The CDR3 extends over 14 amino acids. V was clipped by 2 bases and J by 2 bases; unmatched bases: 2. DNA for the CDR3: TGTGCCAGCAGTTACGGGGGACAGCAAGAGACCCAGTACTTC. Protein sequence: CASSYGGQQETQYF.

The chain links TRBV28 to TRBJ2-5, with 9 bases lining up with TRBD1. With 6 bases clipped from V and 4 bases from J, the junction kept 9 bases outside the gene matches. The CDR3 length is 15 residues. Germline V lookup: CDR1 MDHEN, CDR2 SYDVKM. In DNA form, the CDR3 reads TGTGCCAGCAGGGGAGGGACAGGGACAGGAGAGACCCAGTACTTC. This codes for CASRGGTGTGETQYF.

CDR3 nucleotide sequence: TGTGCCAGCAGCTTTGGTTCCGGGGGAGATACGCAGTATTTT. This codes for CASSFGSGGDTQYF. V usage is TRBV7-2 and J usage is TRBJ2-3; tentative D call: TRBD2 (6 bases). Deletions cut 3 bases from V and 5 bases from J, with 12 bases between. This CDR3 contains 14 residues. Looked up from germline, CDR1 is SGHTA and CDR2 is FQGNSA. Supplemented by reference TRBV7-2 and TRBJ2-3, the full variable domain reads GAGVSQSPSNKVTEKGKDVELRCDPISGHTALYWYRQSLGQGLEFLIYFQGNSAPDKSGLPSDRFSAERTGGSVSTLTIQRTQQEDSAVYLCASSFGSGGDTQYFGPGTRLTVL.

This sequence joins TRBV19 and TRBJ1-5; D may be TRBD1 (6 bases). V gave up 5 bases and J gave up 5 bases, with 16 bases separating them. The V gene's germline CDR1 is LNHDA and CDR2 SQIVND (reference sequence). The CDR3 totals 15 residues. The CDR3 DNA sequence: TGTGCCAGTAGTGGGGACACAGTAGGATATCAGCCCCAGCATTTT. Protein: CASSGDTVGYQPQHF.

The V call is TRBV15, the J call TRBJ2-7; D unclear. CDR1 and CDR2 (germline): LNHNV, YYDKDF (reference sequence). V lost 0 bases to trimming and J lost 3 bases, with 9 bases between them. The CDR3 extends over 14 amino acids. CDR3 sequence (DNA): TGTGCCACCAGCAGAGATGGGCATTACTACGAGCAGTACTTC. Translation: CATSRDGHYYEQYF. Full variable domain (rest looked up from reference TRBV15 and TRBJ2-7): DAMVIQNPRYQVTQFGKPVTLSCSQTLNHNVMYWYQQKSSQAPKLLFHYYDKDFNNEADTPDNFQSRRPNTSFCFLDIRSPGLGDTAMYLCATSRDGHYYEQYFGPGTRLTVT.